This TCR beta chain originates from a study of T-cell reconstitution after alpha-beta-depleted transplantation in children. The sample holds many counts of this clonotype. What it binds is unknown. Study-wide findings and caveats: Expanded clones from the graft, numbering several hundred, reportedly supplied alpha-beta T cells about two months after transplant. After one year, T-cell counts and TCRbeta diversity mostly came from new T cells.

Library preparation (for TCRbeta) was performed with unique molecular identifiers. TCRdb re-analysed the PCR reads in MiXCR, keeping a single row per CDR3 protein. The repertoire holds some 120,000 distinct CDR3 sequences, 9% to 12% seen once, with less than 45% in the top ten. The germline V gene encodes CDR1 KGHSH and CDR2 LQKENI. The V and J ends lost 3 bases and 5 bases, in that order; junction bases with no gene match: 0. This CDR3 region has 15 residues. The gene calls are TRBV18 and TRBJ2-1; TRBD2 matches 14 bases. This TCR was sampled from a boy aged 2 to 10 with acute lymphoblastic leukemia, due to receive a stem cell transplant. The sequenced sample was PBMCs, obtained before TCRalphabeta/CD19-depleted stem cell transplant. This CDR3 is CASSPGLAGDNEQFF. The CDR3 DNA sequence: TGTGCCAGCTCACCGGGACTAGCGGGGGACAATGAGCAGTTCTTC.